Shown below are 14 T cell receptor beta chains from a single sample sequenced in a study of blood T cell repertoires in COVID-19 (dated by TCRdb to the early 2020s). Libraries were constructed by the immunoSEQ multiplex PCR assay. The source is immuneACCESS, and TCRdb retained only in-frame sequences with V and J called. Part of the clones is not carried over; for the studies checked, unresolved V genes explain less than half of this, and the remainder is unexplained. For this sample the table gives more than 100,000 clones, of which about 78% were detected only once. The ten largest clones represent 2.3% of the sample. The sample was peripheral blood. The receptors shown here come from a man in his 70s with acute or convalescent COVID-19.

The genes are TRBV5-1 and TRBJ2-3; weak D call: TRBD2 (5 bases). This CDR3 spans 14 amino acids. CDR1 and CDR2 from the germline V gene are SGHRS and YFSETQ. V was cut by 2 bases and J by 3 bases, with 10 bases left in between. The CDR3 DNA reads as TGCGCCAGCAGCTTTGAGGGAAGAACAGATACGCAGTATTTT. It translates to CASSFEGRTDTQYF.

This clone showed up just once. V usage is TRBV18 and J usage is TRBJ2-3; 9 nucleotides match TRBD2. There are 16 residues in the CDR3. Germline assignment: CDR1 KGHSH and CDR2 LQKENI. V gave up 6 bases and J gave up 2 bases; unmatched junction bases: 9. CDR3 in DNA: TGTGCCAGCTCGCCTCCGGGACTAGCCACCACAGATACGCAGTATTTT. Amino acids: CASSPPGLATTDTQYF.

This clone was detected only a few times. The genes are TRBV7-2 and TRBJ1-1; a weak D match, TRBD1 (5 bases). The CDR3 extends over 14 amino acids. Trimming pared 1 base from V and 11 bases from J, leaving 17 bases between. Per the germline V gene, CDR1 is SGHTA and CDR2 is FQGNSA. CDR3 coding DNA: TGTGCCAGCAGCTTAGACGCAATCGGGGGGAGCGCTTTCTTT. Translation gives CASSLDAIGGSAFF.

V gene TRBV27 combines with J gene TRBJ2-1; D is perhaps TRBD2 (5 bases). Germline assignment: CDR1 MNHEY and CDR2 SMNVEV (reference sequence). This CDR3 comprises 15 residues. Trimming took 3 bases from V and 7 from J, leaving 16 bases between them. CDR3 DNA: TGTGCCAGCAGTTTGGGAAGCGGTCCCCCTAATGAGCAGTTCTTC. Residues: CASSLGSGPPNEQFF.

The CDR3, as DNA: TGTGCCATCAGTCGTGGGGGGACGGAGATAAACTATGGCTACACCTTC. This sequence encodes CAISRGGTEINYGYTF. J is TRBJ1-2 and V is TRBV10-3; maybe TRBD1 (5 bases). V was shortened by 5 bases and J by 2 bases, with 18 bases between the two germline ends. Germline CDR1 reads ENHRY; CDR2 reads SYGVKD. The CDR3 totals 16 residues.

The rearrangement uses TRBV7-2 and TRBJ1-2; 7 bases are shared with TRBD1. The germline V gene encodes CDR1 SGHTA and CDR2 FQGNSA. V shed 3 bases, J shed 4 bases, and the junction held 5 bases outside the gene matches. This CDR3 contains 14 residues. The CDR3 region is CASSFLGGFYGYTF. The DNA for the CDR3 is TGTGCCAGCAGCTTTTTAGGGGGCTTCTATGGCTACACCTTC.

V is TRBV12-3 or TRBV12-4 and J is TRBJ2-7; a weak D match, TRBD2 (5 bases). Trimming removed 6 bases at V and 6 bases at J, with 12 bases between. CDR3 length: 12 amino acids. The CDR3 DNA is TGTGCCAGCAGAAGCTCCCGGGGCGAGCAGTACTTC. Amino acid sequence: CASRSSRGEQYF.

V is TRBV4-1 and J is TRBJ1-4; maybe TRBD1 (6 bases). CDR1 and CDR2 from the germline V gene are MGHRA and YSYEKL. The length of the CDR3 is 15 residues. Trimming took off 0 bases at V and 7 bases at J, with 12 bases between the two ends. The CDR3 is CASSQDGGRVEKLFF. The CDR3 DNA is TGCGCCAGCAGCCAAGACGGGGGGCGCGTTGAAAAACTGTTTTTT.

This chain uses TRBV14 with TRBJ1-1; D gene ambiguous. This CDR3 is 15 amino acids long. Germline lookup yields CDR1 SGHDN and CDR2 FVKESK. Trimming cost V 4 bases and J 0 bases, with 12 bases left between them. The CDR3 DNA is TGTGCCAGCAGCCCCCTGGGAGGGATGAACACTGAAGCTTTCTTT. Translation gives CASSPLGGMNTEAFF.

V and J are TRBV3-1 (or the pseudogene TRBV3-2) and TRBJ1-6; 9 bases match TRBD1. Germline V CDR1 and CDR2: LGHDT, YNNKEL (reference sequence). The CDR3 contains 15 residues. The J segment lost 7 bases and the V segment lost 5 bases, leaving 6 bases of the junction unmatched. The CDR3 protein is CASSSYDRGNSPLHF. CDR3 DNA sequence: TGTGCCAGCAGCTCATACGACAGGGGGAATTCACCCCTCCACTTT.

The chain is built from TRBV7-2 and TRBJ1-1; 9 bases agree with TRBD1. The CDR3 sequence is 17 residues long. Unmatched junction bases numbered 17, after V lost 8 bases and J lost 4 bases. The germline V gene encodes CDR1 SGHTA and CDR2 FQGNSA. CDR3 residues: CASGRSGTGRKSTEAFF. The CDR3 coding sequence is TGTGCCAGCGGAAGGAGTGGGACAGGGCGCAAAAGCACTGAAGCTTTCTTT.

The chain has TRBV6-5 and TRBJ2-5, with D perhaps matching TRBD2 (5 bases). The CDR3 is 15 residues long. Germline V gene lookup returns CDR1 MNHEY and CDR2 SVGAGI. V lost 6 bases and J 5 bases, leaving 19 bases between the germline ends. CDR3 bases: TGTGCCAGCAGCGCTACGGCCGGGGTGGGGGAGACCCAGTACTTC. Translating it yields CASSATAGVGETQYF.

The J gene is TRBJ1-3, the V gene TRBV29-1; a weak D match, TRBD1 (5 bases). The V end was cut by 3 bases, the J end by 1 base, with 10 bases between. The CDR3 sequence is 14 residues long. Germline assignment: CDR1 SQVTM and CDR2 ANQGSEA. The CDR3 spells CSVETTVSGNTIYF. The CDR3 region has the DNA TGCAGCGTTGAGACGACAGTTTCTGGAAACACCATATATTTT.

The chain links TRBV5-1 to TRBJ2-7; D perhaps matches TRBD1 (5 bases). The CDR3 has 14 amino acids. The V end was cut by 0 bases, the J end by 5 bases, with 12 bases between. From germline, CDR1 is SGHRS and CDR2 YFSETQ. The CDR3 sequence is CASSLDGAGDEQYF. CDR3 bases: TGCGCCAGCAGCTTGGATGGGGCTGGGGACGAGCAGTACTTC.